This T cell receptor beta chain was found in a study of CXCR3-negative and CXCR3-positive naive CD8 T cells. Overall study results and limits: Both of the naive subsets showed about the same high diversity, but memory CD8+ cells had much less.

Note on this clonotype: Its antigen remains unidentified.

The authors prepared UMI-labeled TRB cDNA libraries by 5' RACE. TCRdb reprocessed the 5' RACE reads and reports one entry per CDR3 protein, with no DNA. Recorded for this sample: under 55,000 distinct CDR3 sequences. The CDR3 covers 19 residues. The sequenced sample was memory CD8+ T cells from blood. The origin of this receptor is a human donor in good health. Some clones in this sample may be carry-over from other donors' samples. This chain joins TRBV23-1 and TRBJ2-2; as DNA is missing, the TRBD1 call by TCRdb cannot be tested. TRBV23-1 is an open reading frame whose function is uncertain. CDR3 protein: CASSQPIPGGGRNTGELFF.